This T cell receptor (beta chain) was identified in a study of T cell responses to AZD1222 COVID-19 vaccine. General study results and limits: White British ancestry dominated among donors, who included more females, and clonal diversity was possibly underestimated.

This clone was picked up one time. Antigen specificity is unknown. Only in-frame clones appear in the TCRdb table, and some are missing; sequencing was by immunoSEQ multiplex PCR. The sample lists 100,000 or so clones; 87% were seen once. The CDR3 sequence is 14 residues long. The specimen comprised peripheral blood, sampled on day 0 of MenACWY control vaccination. The source of this sequence is an adult in good health. The chain carries TRBV21-1 and TRBJ1-6. TRBV21-1 is deemed a pseudogene. The DNA for the CDR3 is TGTGCCAGCAAGAGGGCGGGGGGGCGTTCACCCCTCCACTTT. This encodes CASKRAGGRSPLHF.